This T cell receptor beta chain was captured in a study of CD8+CD57+ T cells in acquired aplastic anemia. Patients selected for sequencing had displayed CD8+CD57+ cell expansion by flow cytometry. For CDR3 and TCR beta VDJ profiling, genomic DNA was the template used. Via MiXCR, TCRdb re-called the reads, giving one row per CDR3 protein. The sample holds 80,000 to 100,000 distinct CDR3 sequences, less than 75% seen once. CDR1 is ENHRY and CDR2 is SYGVKD in the germline V gene. CDR3 size: 15 residues. Trimming shortened V by 4 bases and J by 2 bases, and 11 bases separated the two germline ends. The genes are TRBV10-3 and TRBJ2-2; weak D call: TRBD1 (7 bases). The sample consisted of sorted CD4+, CD8+, or CD8+CD57+ T cells (not recorded which) from PBMCs. The source of this sequence is a human donor with aplastic anemia. CDR3 DNA: TGTGCCATCAGTGGGGGGGACAGAAACACCGGGGAGCTGTTTTTT. It translates to CAISGGDRNTGELFF.